These 27 T cell receptor beta chains were all obtained from the same sample, sequenced in a study of T cells in Graves' hyperthyroidism and ophthalmopathy. The TCR beta CDR3 regions underwent amplification using RNA transcripts as the source. The HTBI primer set drove a first-round RT-PCR of the TCR CDR3. Using its own MiXCR run on the multiplex PCR reads, TCRdb lists one record per CDR3 protein. This sample has 400,000 to 550,000 distinct CDR3 sequences; 14% occur once, and the top ten carry 15% to 20%. The sample consisted of blood. All receptors come from a young woman with Graves' hyperthyroidism.

This clonotype was picked up many times. The chain recombines TRBV3-1 with TRBJ1-1; weak D call: TRBD1 (5 bases). Germline V lookup: CDR1 LGHDT, CDR2 YNNKEL (reference sequence). Trimming left V 4 bases short and J 4 bases short, with 13 bases between. The CDR3 runs 14 residues. The CDR3 loop reads CASSLRGPSTEAFF. The CDR3 nucleotides are TGTGCCAGCAGCCTACGGGGCCCGAGCACTGAAGCTTTCTTT. Based on the CDR3 plus reference TRBV3-1 and TRBJ1-1, the full variable domain is DTAVSQTPKYLVTQMGNDKSIKCEQNLGHDTMYWYKQDSKKFLKIMFSYNNKELIINETVPNRFSPKSPDKAHLNLHINSLELGDSAVYFCASSLRGPSTEAFFGQGTRLTVV.

This clonotype was counted at least ten times. The V call is TRBV2, the J call TRBJ2-3; perhaps TRBD1 as D (6 bases). Per the germline V gene, CDR1 is SNHLY and CDR2 is FYNNEI. V lost 7 bases to trimming and J lost 2 bases, with 13 bases between them. The CDR3 sequence is 14 residues long. CDR3 sequence (DNA): TGTGCCAGCACCCCGGACAGCCACACAGATACGCAGTATTTT. Translating gives CASTPDSHTDTQYF.

This clonotype was observed a few times. The chain employs TRBV24-1 and TRBJ2-1; no definite D call. The CDR3 covers 11 residues. Germline values: CDR1 KGHDR, CDR2 SFDVKD. V was trimmed by 5 bases and J by 3 bases, leaving 1 base between them. Here the CDR3 reads CATSVYNEQFF. DNA of the CDR3: TGTGCCACCAGTGTCTACAATGAGCAGTTCTTC.

This clonotype appeared many times. This chain uses TRBV30 with TRBJ2-3; D possibly uses TRBD1 or TRBD2 (6 bases each). CDR1 and CDR2 (germline): GTSNPN, SVGIG (reference sequence). This CDR3 spans 13 amino acids. V dropped 4 bases and J dropped 1 base, with 9 bases sitting between them. The CDR3 spells CAWNGGRTDTQYF. Here the CDR3 DNA reads TGTGCCTGGAATGGGGGGCGCACAGATACGCAGTATTTT.

J is TRBJ2-2 and V is TRBV24-1; TRBD1 aligns across 9 bases. Germline CDR1 reads KGHDR; CDR2 reads SFDVKD. CDR3 length equals 15 residues. After removal of 4 bases from V and 5 bases from J, the junction contained 4 bases not matched to a gene. The CDR3 DNA is TGTGCCACCAGTGAAGGGACAGGGTTGACCGGGGAGCTGTTTTTT. Residues: CATSEGTGLTGELFF.

Many counts were recorded for this clonotype. CDR3 loop: CATSESLNTEAFF. The CDR3 DNA is TGTGCCACCAGTGAAAGCTTGAACACTGAAGCTTTCTTT. The chain uses TRBV24-1 and TRBJ1-1, with no clear D. Germline assignment: CDR1 KGHDR and CDR2 SFDVKD. The CDR3 covers 13 residues. The V end was cut by 4 bases, the J end by 0 bases, with 5 bases between.

This clonotype was observed at least ten times. The chain joins TRBV20-1 to TRBJ2-3; a possible D gene is TRBD2 (6 bases). CDR3 length: 14 amino acids. V gave up 3 bases and J gave up 0 bases, with 10 bases separating them. Germline lookup yields CDR1 DFQATT and CDR2 SNEGSKA (reference sequence). DNA for the CDR3: TGCAGTGCTAGGCAGGCGGGAAGCACAGATACGCAGTATTTT. Translated, it gives CSARQAGSTDTQYF.

The chain has TRBV7-8 and TRBJ2-1; D tentatively reads TRBD1 or TRBD2 (5 bases each). Between the trimmed V and J ends, which lost 1 base and 9 bases, there was a span of 16 bases. The germline gives CDR1 SGHVS, CDR2 FQNEAQ. The CDR3 runs 15 residues. CDR3 in DNA: TGTGCCAGCAGCTTAGGGGGACCTCAAGGCGGTGAGCAGTTCTTC. It is translated as CASSLGGPQGGEQFF.

This clonotype was found many times. V gene TRBV27 combines with J gene TRBJ1-1, with D possibly being TRBD1 (6 bases). V shed 1 base and J shed 4 bases, with 13 bases lying between them. CDR1 is MNHEY, CDR2 SMNVEV, per germline (reference sequence). The CDR3 extends over 15 amino acids. CDR3 nucleotide sequence: TGTGCCAGCAGTTTATTGAGTGGAGGGGGCACTGAAGCTTTCTTT. Amino acids: CASSLLSGGGTEAFF.

Regarding this clonotype: A much larger clone differs from this one at a single base, so this may be a read error. V gene TRBV5-1 combines with J gene TRBJ1-1; D ambiguous. CDR3 length: 14 residues. Germline lookup yields CDR1 SGHRS and CDR2 YFSETQ. Trimming removed 4 bases at V and 5 bases at J, with 15 bases between. This CDR3 reads CASSGLIGSTEAFF. The CDR3, as DNA: TGCGCCAGCAGCGGCTTGATAGGGAGTACTGAAGCTTTCTTT. The whole variable domain, remainder taken from reference TRBV5-1 and TRBJ1-1, is KAGVTQTPRYLIKTRGQQVTLSCSPISGHRSVSWYQQTPGQGLQFLFEYFSETQRNKGNFPGRFSGRQFSNSRSEMNVSTLELGDSALYLCASSGLIGSTEAFFGQGTRLTVV.

Many counts were recorded for this clonotype. The CDR3 DNA sequence: TGTGCCAGCAGCTCACTACGTCGCTCTGGAAACACCATATATTTT. It yields the protein CASSSLRRSGNTIYF. This chain joins TRBV6-2 or TRBV6-3 and TRBJ1-3; D remains unclear. From germline, CDR1 is MNHEY and CDR2 SVGEGT. The V and J ends lost 6 bases and 0 bases respectively, with 12 bases between them. CDR3 length: 15 amino acids.

With respect to this clonotype: An end of the junction differs from the germline gene, which may be a read error. CDR3 residues: CASSFGAGVTNEQLF. In DNA, the CDR3 is TGTGCCAGCAGTTTTGGAGCGGGAGTAACCAATGAGCAGCTCTTC. This sequence joins TRBV27 and TRBJ2-1; the match to TRBD2 covers 8 bases. CDR1 MNHEY and CDR2 SMNVEV come from the germline V gene (reference sequence). The CDR3 contains 15 residues.

This clonotype occurred many times. The chain uses TRBV6-1 and TRBJ1-6, with a tentative D call TRBD1 (6 bases). Trimming cost V 5 bases and J 10 bases, with 24 bases left between them. The CDR3 consists of 17 residues. The germline V gene has CDR1 MNHNS and CDR2 SASEGT. The CDR3 nucleotides are TGTGCCAGCAGTACCATCCCGACAGGTTCCATTAACTCACCCCTCCACTTT. It is translated as CASSTIPTGSINSPLHF.

The chain is built from TRBV30 and TRBJ1-4; D remains unclear. The CDR3 totals 14 residues. CDR1 and CDR2 (germline): GTSNPN, SVGIG (reference sequence). Trimming shortened V by 6 bases and J by 6 bases, and 17 bases separated the two germline ends. CDR3 protein: CACRADKNHEKLFF. CDR3 DNA sequence: TGTGCCTGCCGGGCTGACAAGAACCATGAAAAACTGTTTTTT.

Many counts were recorded for this clonotype. The chain carries TRBV5-1 and TRBJ2-7, with 8 bases lining up with TRBD2. Germline CDR1 SGHRS, CDR2 YFSETQ. V was pared by 5 bases and J by 3 bases, with 13 bases of the junction left unmatched. CDR3 length equals 16 residues. CDR3 residues: CASRPPLARGGYEQYF. For the CDR3, the DNA is TGCGCCAGCAGGCCCCCACTTGCCCGGGGGGGCTACGAGCAGTACTTC.

The CDR3 DNA sequence: TGCGCCAGCAGCGAGGGACTAGCGGGAAGTTATGAGCAGTTCTTC. Its translation: CASSEGLAGSYEQFF. The chain joins TRBV5-1 to TRBJ2-1, with 13 positions matching TRBD2. CDR1 SGHRS and CDR2 YFSETQ come from the germline V gene. This CDR3 spans 15 amino acids. The junction had 6 bases not matched to a gene; V was cut back by 4 bases and J by 8 bases.

This clonotype appeared a few times. J is TRBJ2-1 and V is TRBV25-1, with D possibly being TRBD2 (7 bases). Germline V gene lookup returns CDR1 MGHDK and CDR2 SYGVNS. Trimming took 10 bases from V and 4 from J, leaving 14 bases between them. The CDR3 is 13 residues long. The CDR3 protein is CATQRGGYNEQFF. In DNA, the CDR3 is TGTGCCACACAGAGGGGGGGGTACAATGAGCAGTTCTTC.

The chain uses TRBV30 and TRBJ1-3; a weak D match, TRBD1 (6 bases). The germline CDR1 and CDR2 sequences are GTSNPN and SVGIG (reference sequence). The CDR3 covers 14 residues. Trimming pared 4 bases from V and 3 bases from J, leaving 13 bases between. In DNA form, the CDR3 reads TGTGCCTGGACCCTAGGGGGAGGTGGAAACACCATATATTTT. This codes for CAWTLGGGGNTIYF. Combining the CDR3 with reference TRBV30 and TRBJ1-3 gives the whole variable domain SQTIHQWPATLVQPVGSPLSLECTVEGTSNPNLYWYRQAAGRGLQLLFYSVGIGQISSEVPQNLSASRPQDRQFILSSKKLLLSDSGFYLCAWTLGGGGNTIYFGEGSWLTVV.

This clonotype was recorded many times. J is TRBJ2-1 and V is TRBV14, with TRBD2 as a possible D gene (5 bases). V dropped 0 bases and J dropped 3 bases, with 12 bases sitting between them. Germline CDR1 is SGHDN and CDR2 is FVKESK. The CDR3 covers 16 residues. The CDR3 nucleotides are TGTGCCAGCAGCCAAGATTCAGCGGTGGTCTACAATGAGCAGTTCTTC. It codes for CASSQDSAVVYNEQFF.

The table lists this clonotype with many counts. The chain is built from TRBV3-1 and TRBJ1-5, with TRBD1 identical over 9 bases. The CDR3 sequence is 17 residues long. Germline CDR1 LGHDT, CDR2 YNNKEL (reference sequence). Losses at the gene ends were 4 bases for V and 3 bases for J; bases not matched to a gene: 10. The CDR3 sequence: CASSPSRDRAVNQPQHF. The CDR3 DNA sequence: TGTGCCAGCAGCCCATCCCGGGACAGGGCTGTCAATCAGCCCCAGCATTTT.

Many counts were recorded for this clonotype. The CDR3 is CASSLVGRLTHNEQFF. For the CDR3, the DNA is TGTGCCAGCAGCTTAGTGGGCAGACTCACTCACAATGAGCAGTTCTTC. The chain carries TRBV7-3 and TRBJ2-1; no reliable D call. CDR1 is SGHTA and CDR2 is FQGTGA in the germline V gene. V was cut by 2 bases and J by 5 bases, with 16 bases left in between. This CDR3 has 16 residues.

V gene TRBV12-3 or TRBV12-4 combines with J gene TRBJ2-3; D is ambiguous. This CDR3 has 13 amino acids. Trimming shortened V by 3 bases and J by 2 bases, and 6 bases separated the two germline ends. Here the CDR3 DNA reads TGTGCCAGCAGTTTCCCCAACACAGATACGCAGTATTTT. Residues: CASSFPNTDTQYF.

This clonotype was detected a few times. Given a much more abundant clone one base away, this may be a read error. This chain links TRBV12-3 or TRBV12-4 with TRBJ2-2, with 7 bases lining up with TRBD2. The CDR3 is made up of 17 amino acids. V was clipped by 6 bases and J by 0 bases; unmatched bases: 10. CDR3 residues: CASSLTSLIPNTGELFF. As DNA, the CDR3 is TGTGCCAGCAGCTTGACTAGCCTAATACCGAACACCGGGGAGCTGTTTTTT.

This clonotype was recorded at least ten times. The chain is built from TRBV6-2 or TRBV6-3 and TRBJ2-1; tentative D call: TRBD1 (5 bases). CDR3 length: 12 amino acids. Germline V gene data show CDR1 as MNHEY and CDR2 as SVGEGT. Trimming removed 6 bases from V and 7 bases from J, with 10 bases in between. The CDR3 DNA reads as TGTGCCAGCAGCTCCGACAGAAATGAGCAGTTCTTC. It is translated as CASSSDRNEQFF.

This clonotype was found many times. This chain joins TRBV12-5 and TRBJ1-1, with 9 positions matching TRBD1. V dropped 0 bases and J dropped 4; count of bases not matched to a gene: 3. The CDR3 totals 15 residues. The germline gives CDR1 LGHNT, CDR2 FRNRAP. The CDR3 spells CASGLVQGAVTEAFF. In nucleotides, the CDR3 is TGTGCTAGTGGTTTGGTACAGGGGGCAGTCACTGAAGCTTTCTTT.

The chain combines TRBV25-1 with TRBJ1-2; D possibly corresponds to TRBD1 (6 bases). CDR3 size: 12 residues. The germline V gene has CDR1 MGHDK and CDR2 SYGVNS. Trimming pared 5 bases from V and 5 bases from J, leaving 9 bases between. CDR3 nucleotide sequence: TGTGCCAGCAGTAGGGGGGCGTATGGCTACACCTTC. Translating gives CASSRGAYGYTF.

This clonotype has a count of ten or more. The rearrangement joins TRBV12-3 or TRBV12-4 to TRBJ2-1; 7 bases map to TRBD2. V shed 2 bases and J 8 bases; nucleotides not matched to a gene: 18. The CDR3 has 18 residues. CDR3 region: CASSLFRRAGVPFYEQFF. The DNA of the CDR3 is TGTGCCAGCAGTTTATTTCGACGGGCGGGAGTCCCTTTCTATGAGCAGTTCTTC.